The TCR beta chain described here comes from a study of control samples from healthy donors and cancer patients. The germline CDR1 and CDR2 sequences are MNHNS and SASEGT. V lost 3 bases, J lost 6 bases, and 6 bases lay in between. The CDR3 length is 12 residues. Generated by immunoSEQ multiplex PCR, the TCRdb table keeps only in-frame clones and is missing some. The data contain around 13,000 clones, approximately 93% of them singletons. Sequencing was done on a sample of PBMCs. The sequence was obtained from an elderly man with lung cancer. The V gene is TRBV6-1, the J gene TRBJ1-5, with D hard to call. The CDR3 DNA reads TGTGCCAGCAGTGATACGGGTCAGCCCCAGCATTTT. This translates into CASSDTGQPQHF.